This TCR beta chain was profiled in a study of CD4 and CD8 cells across lung adenocarcinoma regions. TCRdb reanalysed the PCR reads using MiXCR and keeps one entry per CDR3 protein. The sample yields just over 7,500 distinct CDR3 sequences, 45% seen once. Trimming took 2 bases from V and 5 from J; bases not matched to a gene: 7. CDR1 and CDR2 (germline): MNHEY, SVGAGI. CDR3 length: 15 amino acids. The genes are TRBV6-5 and TRBJ2-5; 8 positions match TRBD1. This TCR was sampled from a male donor with lung adenocarcinoma. The CD4 and CD8 labels of this study may be unreliable. The sequenced sample consisted of CD8+ T cells from the center of a lung tumor. The CDR3 nucleotides read TGTGCCAGCAGTTACCAGGGGGCCATAGGGGAGACCCAGTACTTC. It encodes CASSYQGAIGETQYF.